The 30 T cell receptor beta chains below all came from one sample that was sequenced in a study of T-cell memory formation after mild COVID-19. TCRdb redid the calling of the 5' RACE reads with MiXCR, one entry per CDR3 protein. The sample lists over 500,000 distinct CDR3 sequences; roughly 17% were seen once. Sequencing input: PBMCs or a T cell subset sorted from them (not recorded which). The receptors were sampled from an adult woman who had mild COVID-19 (a few samples of this study predate the infection). Cell type and time point are not known.

V and J are TRBV2 and TRBJ1-5; D is undetermined. Germline lookup yields CDR1 SNHLY and CDR2 FYNNEI. V was clipped by 6 bases and J by 4 bases, with 10 bases between them. The CDR3 extends over 13 amino acids. CDR3 sequence: CASRDDRNQPQHF. CDR3 DNA: TGTGCCAGCAGGGACGACCGGAATCAGCCCCAGCATTTT.

The genes are TRBV19 and TRBJ2-2; D is uncertain. This CDR3 comprises 13 residues. Germline assignment: CDR1 LNHDA and CDR2 SQIVND (reference sequence). Trimming removed 7 bases from V and 6 bases from J, with 12 bases in between. CDR3 nucleotides: TGTGCCAGTAAGGAAGACCGGGCCGGGGAGCTGTTTTTT. It is translated as CASKEDRAGELFF.

This clonotype was counted a few times. The gene calls are TRBV5-6 and TRBJ2-3; D not certain. The V end lost 4 bases, the J end lost 3 bases, and 18 bases lay between the germline ends. In germline, CDR1 is SGHDT, CDR2 YYEEEE. CDR3 length: 16 amino acids. The chain's CDR3 is CASSPAPGPQTDTQYF. CDR3 nucleotide sequence: TGTGCCAGCAGCCCGGCCCCCGGGCCCCAGACAGATACGCAGTATTTT.

The gene calls are TRBV5-1 and TRBJ1-1; D perhaps matches TRBD1 (5 bases). The germline CDR1 and CDR2 sequences are SGHRS and YFSETQ. CDR3 size: 15 residues. V was shortened by 3 bases and J by 6 bases, with 18 bases between the two germline ends. CDR3: CASSSSGVSWAEAFF. CDR3 in DNA: TGCGCCAGCAGCTCGTCGGGGGTATCGTGGGCTGAAGCTTTCTTT.

The genes are TRBV29-1 and TRBJ2-1; no definite D call. Trimming removed 1 base from V and 0 bases from J, with 4 bases in between. This CDR3 region has 13 residues. CDR1 and CDR2 from the germline V gene are SQVTM and ANQGSEA. CDR3 amino acids: CSVEGNSYNEQFF. The CDR3 nucleotides are TGCAGCGTTGAAGGGAACTCCTACAATGAGCAGTTCTTC.

This clonotype was observed a handful of times. V gene TRBV12-3 or TRBV12-4 combines with J gene TRBJ2-2; D unclear. V was clipped by 2 bases and J by 1 base, with 5 bases between them. The CDR3 sequence is 14 residues long. The CDR3 bases are TGTGCCAGCAGTTTAAGGAGGAACACCGGGGAGCTGTTTTTT. This translates into CASSLRRNTGELFF.

This clonotype was seen more than once but under ten times. This rearrangement joins TRBV20-1 to TRBJ2-3, with 10 positions matching TRBD2. The germline gives CDR1 DFQATT, CDR2 SNEGSKA (reference sequence). V shed 0 bases, J shed 6 bases, and the junction held 9 bases outside the gene matches. The CDR3 consists of 16 residues. The CDR3 is CSARDIAGGPWDTQYF. Here the CDR3 DNA reads TGCAGTGCTAGAGATATAGCGGGGGGCCCCTGGGATACGCAGTATTTT.

The rearrangement links TRBV30 to TRBJ2-5, with unresolved D. The germline V and J ends were trimmed by 6 bases and 1 base, with 15 bases remaining between them. This CDR3 is built from 14 residues. In germline, CDR1 is GTSNPN, CDR2 SVGIG (reference sequence). CDR3 sequence reads: CACGRTSFQETQYF. The CDR3 nucleotides read TGTGCCTGTGGAAGAACCTCCTTCCAAGAGACCCAGTACTTC.

The chain links TRBV6-5 to TRBJ1-4; D not certain. This CDR3 comprises 12 residues. Germline-derived CDR1 and CDR2 are MNHEY and SVGAGI. V was trimmed by 8 bases and J by 7 bases, leaving 11 bases between them. The CDR3 nucleotides read TGTGCCAGCGGTGAAATAAGTGAAAAACTGTTTTTT. Residues: CASGEISEKLFF.

V gene TRBV5-1 combines with J gene TRBJ1-2; D is perhaps TRBD1 (5 bases). Trimming left V 4 bases short and J 1 base short, with 11 bases between. The CDR3 loop spans 14 amino acids. CDR1 is SGHRS, CDR2 YFSETQ, per germline. The CDR3 region has the DNA TGCGCCAGCAGCCACGGGACGGATAACTATGGCTACACCTTC. As protein: CASSHGTDNYGYTF.

This chain links TRBV28 with TRBJ2-7; 7 bases are shared with TRBD2. With V trimmed by 6 bases and J by 4 bases, 12 bases remained unmatched. The CDR3 is 15 amino acids. CDR1 and CDR2 from the germline V gene are MDHEN and SYDVKM. CDR3: CASSRIVAGLYEQYF. In DNA, the CDR3 is TGTGCCAGCAGCCGTATTGTAGCGGGCCTATACGAGCAGTACTTC.

This clonotype was seen at least ten times. The chain is built from TRBV2 and TRBJ1-1; D gene uncertain. Germline V gives CDR1 SNHLY, CDR2 FYNNEI. The CDR3 is 12 residues long. Trimming removed 7 bases from V and 1 base from J, with 7 bases in between. The CDR3 region has the DNA TGTGCCAGCAAGTTGGGGAACACTGAAGCTTTCTTT. It is translated as CASKLGNTEAFF.

This clonotype was found a few times. The chain couples TRBV11-1 to TRBJ2-2, with 8 bases lining up with TRBD2. Germline V CDR1 and CDR2: SGHAT, FQDESV (reference sequence). The CDR3 totals 16 residues. Losses at the gene ends were 2 bases for V and 4 bases for J; bases not matched to a gene: 6. The CDR3 reads CASSLPSGSITGELFF. In DNA, the CDR3 is TGTGCCAGCAGCTTACCTAGCGGGTCAATCACCGGGGAGCTGTTTTTT.

This clonotype was recorded a few times. This chain connects TRBV7-9 to TRBJ2-5; D uncertain. V lost 8 bases, J lost 1 base, and 8 bases lay in between. The CDR3 spans 12 residues. The V gene's germline CDR1 is SEHNR and CDR2 FQNEAQ (reference sequence). The CDR3 DNA sequence: TGTGCCAGCCAGAGCCTCCAAGAGACCCAGTACTTC. Amino acid sequence: CASQSLQETQYF.

This chain links TRBV6-5 with TRBJ2-1; D is undetermined. CDR1 and CDR2 (germline): MNHEY, SVGAGI. V lost 4 bases, J lost 8 bases, and 6 bases lay in between. The CDR3 has 11 amino acids. This chain's CDR3 is CASSSLYEQFF. CDR3 DNA: TGTGCCAGCAGTTCACTCTATGAGCAGTTCTTC.

This clonotype has a handful of counts. V usage is TRBV12-3 or TRBV12-4 and J usage is TRBJ2-1; the D is unclear. This CDR3 spans 14 amino acids. V lost 5 bases to trimming and J lost 7 bases, with 15 bases between them. The CDR3 here is CASSRTGSLNEQFF. CDR3 DNA: TGTGCCAGCAGTCGCACGGGTAGCCTAAATGAGCAGTTCTTC.

There are many counts of this clonotype. This chain joins TRBV12-3 or TRBV12-4 and TRBJ2-3; 9 nucleotides match TRBD2. The junction had 6 bases not matched to a gene; V was cut back by 3 bases and J by 2 bases. The CDR3 has 16 amino acids. CDR3 nucleotide sequence: TGTGCCAGCAGTTTGACTAGCGGACAGACCACAGATACGCAGTATTTT. Translating it yields CASSLTSGQTTDTQYF.

The table lists this clonotype with a few counts. The rearrangement links TRBV27 to TRBJ2-5; no clear D. CDR3 length: 14 residues. With 4 bases removed from V and 2 bases from J, the gap between germline ends came to 11 bases. CDR1 is MNHEY and CDR2 is SMNVEV in the germline V gene (reference sequence). The CDR3 sequence is CASSSGLLQETQYF. CDR3 sequence (DNA): TGTGCCAGCAGTTCGGGCCTGCTACAAGAGACCCAGTACTTC.

The CDR3 nucleotides are TGTGCCAGCAGCCTCGGACAGGCTATGGGTTATGGCTACACCTTC. Amino acid sequence: CASSLGQAMGYGYTF. This rearrangement joins TRBV4-2 to TRBJ1-2; 7 bases are shared with TRBD1. Looked up from germline, CDR1 is LGHNA and CDR2 is YNFKEQ. The CDR3 runs to 15 residues. The V segment lost 4 bases and the J segment 5 bases; nucleotides outside the gene matches: 10.

This clonotype was seen a handful of times. This rearrangement joins TRBV20-1 to TRBJ1-1; 7 bases align to TRBD1. The CDR3 is made up of 14 amino acids. J gave up 5 bases and V 5 bases, and 11 bases lay outside the gene matches. Germline CDR1 and CDR2: DFQATT and SNEGSKA (reference sequence). The CDR3 loop is CSAPDRRRNTEAFF. CDR3 DNA sequence: TGCAGTGCTCCGGACAGGCGGAGAAATACTGAAGCTTTCTTT.

The table lists this clonotype with many counts. The gene calls are TRBV12-3 or TRBV12-4 and TRBJ2-3; D possibly uses TRBD1 or TRBD2 (6 bases each). Trimming removed 4 bases at V and 3 bases at J, with 11 bases between. CDR3 size: 14 residues. CDR3 nucleotides: TGTGCCAGCAGTTCTACAGGGAGGACAGATACGCAGTATTTT. It yields the protein CASSSTGRTDTQYF.

In this sample, this clonotype turned up many times. This chain uses TRBV11-2 with TRBJ2-7; possible D gene TRBD2, 5 bases. Germline V CDR1 and CDR2: SGHAT, FQNNGV. Trimming shortened V by 5 bases and J by 0 bases, and 17 bases separated the two germline ends. The CDR3 length is 16 residues. CDR3 residues: CASSPKVRDSSYEQYF. The CDR3 DNA reads as TGTGCCAGCAGCCCCAAAGTGAGGGATAGCTCCTACGAGCAGTACTTC.

The chain employs TRBV5-1 and TRBJ2-7; 12 bases align to TRBD1. The CDR3 has 15 amino acids. The V and J ends lost 4 bases and 4 bases, in that order; junction bases with no gene match: 6. CDR1 is SGHRS, CDR2 YFSETQ, per germline. The CDR3 DNA reads as TGCGCCAGCAGCCCCGGGGACAGGGGGCCTTACGAGCAGTACTTC. Residues: CASSPGDRGPYEQYF.

The chain carries TRBV5-1 and TRBJ2-5, with D tentatively TRBD2 (7 bases). CDR1 and CDR2 (germline): SGHRS, YFSETQ. V was shortened by 1 base and J by 7 bases, with 23 bases between the two germline ends. The CDR3 has 17 amino acids. The CDR3 loop reads CASSLSPGAGVGPTQYF. CDR3 sequence (DNA): TGCGCCAGCAGCTTGTCCCCAGGGGCGGGGGTAGGTCCGACCCAGTACTTC.

The sample holds a few counts of this clonotype. DNA of the CDR3: TGTGCCAGCAGCTTCGATTTGACAAACTCTGGAAACACCATATATTTT. It translates to CASSFDLTNSGNTIYF. The chain is built from TRBV7-9 and TRBJ1-3; D is ambiguous. This CDR3 contains 16 residues. The germline V and J ends were trimmed by 3 bases and 0 bases, with 12 bases remaining between them. The germline CDR1 and CDR2 sequences are SEHNR and FQNEAQ (reference sequence).

The chain uses TRBV11-3 and TRBJ2-7; 8 bases are shared with TRBD2. The CDR3 loop spans 14 amino acids. The V gene end was trimmed by 2 bases and the J gene end by 6 bases; junction bases not matched to a gene: 6. CDR1 SGHNT and CDR2 YENEEA come from the germline V gene. CDR3 DNA: TGTGCCAGCAGCTTAAAGACTAGCGTACCCGAGCAGTACTTC. Protein sequence: CASSLKTSVPEQYF. Supplemented by reference TRBV11-3 and TRBJ2-7, the full variable domain reads EAGVVQSPRYKIIEKKQPVAFWCNPISGHNTLYWYLQNLGQGPELLIRYENEEAVDDSQLPKDRFSAERLKGVDSTLKIQPAELGDSAVYLCASSLKTSVPEQYFGPGTRLTVT.

The sample holds one count of this clonotype. The V call is TRBV25-1, the J call TRBJ2-1, with 7 bases identical to TRBD2. This CDR3 contains 17 residues. Trimming took 3 bases from V and 0 from J; bases not matched to a gene: 8. Per germline, CDR1 MGHDK and CDR2 SYGVNS. The CDR3 region is CASSDPSTSDSYNEQFF. CDR3 sequence (DNA): TGTGCCAGCAGTGACCCTTCAACTAGCGACTCCTACAATGAGCAGTTCTTC. The full variable domain, rest sourced from reference TRBV25-1 and TRBJ2-1, is EADIYQTPRYLVIGTGKKITLECSQTMGHDKMYWYQQDPGMELHLIHYSYGVNSTEKGDLSSESTVSRIRTEHFPLTLESARPSHTSQYLCASSDPSTSDSYNEQFFGPGTRLTVL.

The chain joins TRBV6-5 to TRBJ2-1; D remains unclear. The V and J ends lost 4 bases and 3 bases respectively, with 10 bases between them. The CDR3 runs 14 residues. Per the germline V gene, CDR1 is MNHEY and CDR2 is SVGAGI. The CDR3 loop is CASSSLGIYNEQFF. DNA of the CDR3: TGTGCCAGCAGTTCGTTAGGGATCTACAATGAGCAGTTCTTC.

This clonotype has only a few counts. This chain uses TRBV20-1 with TRBJ1-2, with a tentative D call TRBD1 (5 bases). Germline values: CDR1 DFQATT, CDR2 SNEGSKA (reference sequence). This CDR3 spans 11 amino acids. The ends were cut back, 6 bases at V and 5 bases at J, with 10 bases in the middle. This CDR3 is CSAGGTYGYTF. In nucleotides, the CDR3 is TGCAGTGCGGGGGGAACTTATGGCTACACCTTC.

CDR3 sequence reads: CASSFTPGHYYGYTF. CDR3 DNA: TGTGCCAGCAGCTTCACCCCGGGACACTACTATGGCTACACCTTC. The chain joins TRBV5-6 to TRBJ1-2, with a tentative D call TRBD1 (6 bases). In germline, CDR1 is SGHDT, CDR2 YYEEEE. Trimming shortened V by 2 bases and J by 3 bases, and 14 bases separated the two germline ends. The CDR3 contains 15 residues.